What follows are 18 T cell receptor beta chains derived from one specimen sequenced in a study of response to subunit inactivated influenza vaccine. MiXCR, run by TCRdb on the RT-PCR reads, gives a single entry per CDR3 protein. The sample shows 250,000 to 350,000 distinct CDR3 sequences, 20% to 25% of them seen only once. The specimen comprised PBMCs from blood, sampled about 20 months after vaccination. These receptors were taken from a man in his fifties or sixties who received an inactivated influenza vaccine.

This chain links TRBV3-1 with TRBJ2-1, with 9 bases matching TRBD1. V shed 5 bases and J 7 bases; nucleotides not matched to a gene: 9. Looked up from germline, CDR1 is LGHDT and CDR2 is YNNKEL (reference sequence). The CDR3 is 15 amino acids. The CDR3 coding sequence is TGTGCCAGCAGCGGCCGGGACAGGGCTTTGAATGAGCAGTTCTTC. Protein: CASSGRDRALNEQFF.

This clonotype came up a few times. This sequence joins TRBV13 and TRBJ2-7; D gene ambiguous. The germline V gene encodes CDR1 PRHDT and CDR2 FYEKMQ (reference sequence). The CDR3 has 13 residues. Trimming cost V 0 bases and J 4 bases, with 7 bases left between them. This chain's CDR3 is CASSLGQKYEQYF. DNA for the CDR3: TGTGCCAGCAGCTTAGGGCAGAAATACGAGCAGTACTTC.

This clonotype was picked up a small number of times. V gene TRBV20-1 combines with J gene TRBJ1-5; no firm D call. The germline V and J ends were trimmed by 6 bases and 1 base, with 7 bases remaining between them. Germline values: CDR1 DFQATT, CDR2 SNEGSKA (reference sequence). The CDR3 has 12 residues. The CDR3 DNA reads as TGCAGTGCAGGACCGAGCAATCAGCCCCAGCATTTT. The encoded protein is CSAGPSNQPQHF.

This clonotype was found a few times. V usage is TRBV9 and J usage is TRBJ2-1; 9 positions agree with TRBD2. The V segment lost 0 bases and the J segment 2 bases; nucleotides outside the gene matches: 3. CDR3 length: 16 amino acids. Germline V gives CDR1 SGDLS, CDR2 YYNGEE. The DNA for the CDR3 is TGTGCCAGCAGCGTAGGGGCTAGCGGGACCTACAATGAGCAGTTCTTC. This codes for CASSVGASGTYNEQFF.

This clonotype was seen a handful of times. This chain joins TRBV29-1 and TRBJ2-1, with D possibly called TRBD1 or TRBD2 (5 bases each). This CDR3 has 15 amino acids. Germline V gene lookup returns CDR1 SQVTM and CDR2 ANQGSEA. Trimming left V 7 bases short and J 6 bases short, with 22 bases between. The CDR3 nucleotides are TGCAGCGCCGCGGCCGGGACCGATAAACTCAATGAGCAGTTCTTC. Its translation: CSAAAGTDKLNEQFF.

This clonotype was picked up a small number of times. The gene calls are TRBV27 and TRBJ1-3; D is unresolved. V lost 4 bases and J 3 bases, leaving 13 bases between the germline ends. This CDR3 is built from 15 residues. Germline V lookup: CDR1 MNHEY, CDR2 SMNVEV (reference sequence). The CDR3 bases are TGTGCCAGCAGTTCCCCCGGTTCGGTTGGAAACACCATATATTTT. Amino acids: CASSSPGSVGNTIYF.

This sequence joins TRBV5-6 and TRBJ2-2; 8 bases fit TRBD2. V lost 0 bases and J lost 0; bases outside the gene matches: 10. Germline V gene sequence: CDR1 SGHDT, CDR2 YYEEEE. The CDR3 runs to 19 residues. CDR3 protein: CASSLGREGLLANTGELFF. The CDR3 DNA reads TGTGCCAGCAGCTTGGGTCGGGAGGGCCTTCTTGCGAACACCGGGGAGCTGTTTTTT.

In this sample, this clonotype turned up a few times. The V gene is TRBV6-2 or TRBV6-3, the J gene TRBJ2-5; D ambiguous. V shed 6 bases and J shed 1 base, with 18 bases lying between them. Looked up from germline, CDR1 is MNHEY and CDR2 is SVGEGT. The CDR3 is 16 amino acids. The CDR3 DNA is TGTGCCAGCAGCCACCCCCTTGCCACCTTCCAAGAGACCCAGTACTTC. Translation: CASSHPLATFQETQYF.

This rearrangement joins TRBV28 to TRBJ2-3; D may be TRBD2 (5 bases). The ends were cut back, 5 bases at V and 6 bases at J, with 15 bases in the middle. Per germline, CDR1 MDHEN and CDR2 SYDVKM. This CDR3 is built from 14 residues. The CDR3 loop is CASSPLGSSDTQYF. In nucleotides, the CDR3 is TGTGCCAGCAGTCCTCTAGGGAGTTCGGATACGCAGTATTTT. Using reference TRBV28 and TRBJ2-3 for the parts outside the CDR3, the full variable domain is DVKVTQSSRYLVKRTGEKVFLECVQDMDHENMFWYRQDPGLGLRLIYFSYDVKMKEKGDIPEGYSVSREKKERFSLILESASTNQTSMYLCASSPLGSSDTQYFGPGTRLTVL.

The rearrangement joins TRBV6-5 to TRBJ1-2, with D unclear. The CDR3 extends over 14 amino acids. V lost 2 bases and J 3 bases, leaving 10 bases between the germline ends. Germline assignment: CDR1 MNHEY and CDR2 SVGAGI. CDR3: CASSYGGRYYGYTF. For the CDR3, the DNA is TGTGCCAGCAGTTACGGCGGCAGATACTATGGCTACACCTTC.

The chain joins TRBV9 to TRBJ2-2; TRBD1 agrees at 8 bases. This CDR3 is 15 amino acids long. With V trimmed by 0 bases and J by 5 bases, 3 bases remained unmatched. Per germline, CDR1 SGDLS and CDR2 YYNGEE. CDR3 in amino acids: CASSVAGGVTGELFF. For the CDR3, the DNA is TGTGCCAGCAGCGTAGCAGGGGGCGTAACCGGGGAGCTGTTTTTT.

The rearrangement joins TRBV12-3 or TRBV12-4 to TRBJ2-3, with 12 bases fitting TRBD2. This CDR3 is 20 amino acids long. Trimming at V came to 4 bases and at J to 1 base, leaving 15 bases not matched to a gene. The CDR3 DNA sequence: TGTGCCAGCAGTTCCCGACAGCCGGGACTAGCGGGCATGGGCACAGATACGCAGTATTTT. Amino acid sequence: CASSSRQPGLAGMGTDTQYF.

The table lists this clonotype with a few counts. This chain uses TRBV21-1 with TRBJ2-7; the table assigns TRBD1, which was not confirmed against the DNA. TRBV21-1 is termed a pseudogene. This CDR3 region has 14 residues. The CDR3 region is CASVRDANSYEQYF. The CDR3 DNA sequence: TGTGCCAGCGTGCGGGACGCGAACTCCTACGAGCAGTACTTC.

The CDR3 nucleotides are TGTGCCAGCAGTTTCGACATTAAGAACACTGAAGCTTTCTTT. Encoded protein: CASSFDIKNTEAFF. The chain carries TRBV12-3 or TRBV12-4 and TRBJ1-1; no reliable D call. The V end lost 3 bases, the J end lost 1 base, and 9 bases lay between the germline ends. The CDR3 is 14 amino acids.

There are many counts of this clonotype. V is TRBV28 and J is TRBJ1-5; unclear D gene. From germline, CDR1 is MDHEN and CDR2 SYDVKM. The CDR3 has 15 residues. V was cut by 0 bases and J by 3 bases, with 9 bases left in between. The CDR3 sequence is CASSLWRQANQPQHF. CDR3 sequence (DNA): TGTGCCAGCAGTTTATGGAGGCAGGCCAATCAGCCCCAGCATTTT.

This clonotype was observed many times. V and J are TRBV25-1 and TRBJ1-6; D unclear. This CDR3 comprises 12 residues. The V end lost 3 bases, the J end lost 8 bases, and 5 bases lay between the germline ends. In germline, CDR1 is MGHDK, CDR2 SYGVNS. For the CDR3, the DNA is TGTGCCAGCAGTGACGCTTATTCACCCCTCCACTTT. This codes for CASSDAYSPLHF.

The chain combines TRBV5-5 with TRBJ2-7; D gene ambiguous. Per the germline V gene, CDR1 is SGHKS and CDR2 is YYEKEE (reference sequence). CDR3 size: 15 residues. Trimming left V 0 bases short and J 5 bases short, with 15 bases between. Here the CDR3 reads CASSLEQPVWNEQYF. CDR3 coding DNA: TGTGCCAGCAGCTTGGAACAGCCAGTATGGAACGAGCAGTACTTC.

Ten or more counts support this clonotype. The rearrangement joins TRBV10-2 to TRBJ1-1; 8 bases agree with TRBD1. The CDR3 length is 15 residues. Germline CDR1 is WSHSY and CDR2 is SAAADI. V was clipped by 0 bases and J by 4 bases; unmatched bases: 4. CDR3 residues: CASSESETGGTEAFF. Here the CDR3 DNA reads TGCGCCAGCAGTGAGTCGGAAACAGGGGGCACTGAAGCTTTCTTT.